What follows is one T cell receptor beta chain and its context. Its antigen is as yet unknown. Second-dose timings of about 4 or about 12 weeks were pooled. This specimen comes from a study of T cell responses to AZD1222 COVID-19 vaccine. The table came from immunoSEQ multiplex PCR; TCRdb's copy has only in-frame clones and leaves some out. This table holds around 100,000 clones, about 85% found once. The CDR3 has 15 residues. The ends lost 4 bases at V and 3 bases at J; junction bases unmatched: 5. From germline, CDR1 is SGDLS and CDR2 YYNGEE. Study-wide findings and caveats: Clonal diversity may have been underestimated in mostly white British donors.

The chain links TRBV9 to TRBJ2-2; TRBD1 matches 8 bases. The input for sequencing was peripheral blood, taken 28 days after the second AZD1222 dose. This clonotype originated in an adult who received the AZD1222 COVID-19 vaccine. CDR3 DNA sequence: TGTGCCAGCAGCCCCGGACAGGGACACACCGGGGAGCTGTTTTTT. It encodes CASSPGQGHTGELFF.